This TCR beta chain emerged from a study of T cells in Graves' hyperthyroidism and ophthalmopathy. General observations from the study: Clonotypes that were expanded in thyroid above 0.001 mostly appeared in blood too.

Out of approximately 9.9 ml of fresh peripheral blood came the PBMCs. Concerning this clonotype itself: Its antigen is unidentified.

J was trimmed by 4 bases and V by 0 bases; bases with no gene match: 7. The CDR3 is 15 amino acids. Germline CDR1 SQVTM, CDR2 ANQGSEA. Regions amplified from RNA transcripts were the TCR beta CDR3 regions. Primed by the HTBI set, a first-round RT-PCR was run on the TCR CDR3. TCRdb reanalysed the multiplex PCR reads using MiXCR and keeps one entry per CDR3 protein. There are 600,000 to 650,000 distinct CDR3 sequences in the sample; around 16% occur only once, and around 4% lies in the top ten. The clonotype was recovered from a woman aged 25 to 39 with Graves' hyperthyroidism. The V call is TRBV29-1, the J call TRBJ2-7; TRBD1 matches 9 bases. The sample was blood. The CDR3 sequence is CSVEDHETGGYEQYF. CDR3 in DNA: TGCAGCGTTGAAGATCATGAGACAGGGGGATACGAGCAGTACTTC.